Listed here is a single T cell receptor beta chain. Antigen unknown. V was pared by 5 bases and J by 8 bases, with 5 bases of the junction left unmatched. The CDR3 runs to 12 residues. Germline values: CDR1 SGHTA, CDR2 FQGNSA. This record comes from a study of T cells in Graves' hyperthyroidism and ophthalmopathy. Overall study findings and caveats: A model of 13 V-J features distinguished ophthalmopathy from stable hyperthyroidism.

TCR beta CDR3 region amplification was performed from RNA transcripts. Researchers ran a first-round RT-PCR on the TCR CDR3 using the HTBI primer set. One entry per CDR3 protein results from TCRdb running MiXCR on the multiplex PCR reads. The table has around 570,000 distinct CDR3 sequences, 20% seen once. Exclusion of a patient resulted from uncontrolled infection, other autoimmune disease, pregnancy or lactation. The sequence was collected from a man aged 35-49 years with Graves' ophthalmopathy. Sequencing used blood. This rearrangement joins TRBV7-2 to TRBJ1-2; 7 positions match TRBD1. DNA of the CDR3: TGTGCCAGCAGCCCTCAGACAGGGGGCTACACCTTC. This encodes CASSPQTGGYTF.